A selection of T cell receptor beta chains follows, all from one sample in a study of blood T cells in healthy people across ages. Via MiXCR, TCRdb re-called the 5' RACE reads, giving one row per CDR3 protein. The table records approximately 800,000 distinct CDR3 sequences, 46% of them present only once. Input material: blood. The receptors derive from a man at least 80 years old in good health. The CDR3 runs from the conserved cysteine through the conserved F or W. Fields, in order: V gene, clone size, CDR3 length, J gene, D gene, CDR3 protein, CDR3 DNA. The D gene is left open where the match is weak. Expanded clones are given a class, and other clones once, few, many or no size at all.

v_call: TRBV7-9; clone_size: .; cdr3_length: 18; j_call: TRBJ2-5; d_call: TRBD2; cdr3_aa: CASSLGVLADKDQETQYF; cdr3_nt: TGTGCCAGCAGCTTAGGTGTACTAGCGGATAAAGACCAAGAGACCCAGTACTTC
v_call: TRBV4-2; clone_size: .; cdr3_length: 14; j_call: TRBJ2-7; d_call: .; cdr3_aa: CASSQDLSYNEQYF; cdr3_nt: TGTGCCAGCAGCCAAGATCTCTCCTACAATGAGCAGTACTTC
v_call: TRBV27; clone_size: once; cdr3_length: 14; j_call: TRBJ2-5; d_call: .; cdr3_aa: CASSLQGWEREQYF; cdr3_nt: TGTGCCAGCAGTTTACAGGGGTGGGAGAGGGAGCAGTACTTC
v_call: TRBV20-1; clone_size: many; cdr3_length: 16; j_call: TRBJ2-5; d_call: TRBD2; cdr3_aa: CSAKPLAGGPGETQYF; cdr3_nt: TGCAGTGCCAAACCCTTAGCGGGAGGGCCAGGAGAGACCCAGTACTTC
v_call: TRBV10-3; clone_size: .; cdr3_length: 14; j_call: TRBJ1-6; d_call: .; cdr3_aa: CAISESGLNSPLHF; cdr3_nt: TGTGCCATCAGTGAGTCGGGCCTAAATTCACCCCTCCACTTT
v_call: TRBV12-3/TRBV12-4; clone_size: .; cdr3_length: 14; j_call: TRBJ1-2; d_call: .; cdr3_aa: CASSPERVSYGYTF; cdr3_nt: TGTGCCAGCAGCCCCGAGCGGGTGTCTTATGGCTACACCTTC
v_call: TRBV27; clone_size: .; cdr3_length: 15; j_call: TRBJ2-1; d_call: TRBD2; cdr3_aa: CASGPGTSGYNEQFF; cdr3_nt: TGTGCCAGCGGTCCGGGGACTAGCGGGTACAATGAGCAGTTCTTC
v_call: TRBV5-1; clone_size: .; cdr3_length: 15; j_call: TRBJ2-1; d_call: .; cdr3_aa: CASSLEPRPYNEQFF; cdr3_nt: TGCGCCAGCAGCTTGGAGCCCCGTCCCTACAATGAGCAGTTCTTC
v_call: TRBV11-2; clone_size: many; cdr3_length: 13; j_call: TRBJ2-3; d_call: .; cdr3_aa: CASSYTITDTQYF; cdr3_nt: TGTGCCAGCAGCTATACCATCACAGATACGCAGTATTTT
v_call: TRBV18; clone_size: .; cdr3_length: 15; j_call: TRBJ1-3; d_call: .; cdr3_aa: CASSAQRGSGNTIYF; cdr3_nt: TGTGCCAGCTCAGCCCAACGGGGATCTGGAAACACCATATATTTT
v_call: TRBV4-2; clone_size: .; cdr3_length: 15; j_call: TRBJ1-2; d_call: TRBD1; cdr3_aa: CASSQESQGVVGYTF; cdr3_nt: TGTGCCAGCAGCCAAGAATCCCAGGGGGTGGTTGGCTACACCTTC
v_call: TRBV12-3/TRBV12-4; clone_size: many; cdr3_length: 11; j_call: TRBJ2-1; d_call: .; cdr3_aa: CASGRMGEQFF; cdr3_nt: TGTGCCAGCGGAAGGATGGGTGAGCAGTTCTTC
v_call: TRBV28; clone_size: once; cdr3_length: 15; j_call: TRBJ2-7; d_call: .; cdr3_aa: CASSTNQRALYEQYF; cdr3_nt: TGTGCCAGCAGCACAAACCAACGGGCCCTCTACGAGCAGTACTTC
v_call: TRBV10-3; clone_size: few; cdr3_length: 17; j_call: TRBJ2-1; d_call: TRBD2; cdr3_aa: CAISDPRAGGSYNEQFF; cdr3_nt: TGTGCCATCAGTGACCCCCGAGCGGGAGGCTCCTACAATGAGCAGTTCTTC
v_call: TRBV9; clone_size: few; cdr3_length: 15; j_call: TRBJ1-4; d_call: .; cdr3_aa: CASSVGDGSNEKLFF; cdr3_nt: TGTGCCAGCAGCGTAGGGGACGGATCTAATGAAAAACTGTTTTTT
v_call: TRBV5-4; clone_size: .; cdr3_length: 14; j_call: TRBJ2-1; d_call: TRBD1; cdr3_aa: CASSSRTGVETQFF; cdr3_nt: TGTGCCAGCAGCTCACGGACAGGGGTAGAGACCCAGTTCTTC
v_call: TRBV5-4; clone_size: few; cdr3_length: 15; j_call: TRBJ2-1; d_call: TRBD1; cdr3_aa: CASSLQGASYNEQFF; cdr3_nt: TGTGCCAGCAGCTTACAGGGGGCGAGTTACAATGAGCAGTTCTTC
v_call: TRBV12-3/TRBV12-4; clone_size: .; cdr3_length: 16; j_call: TRBJ2-2; d_call: TRBD1; cdr3_aa: CASSLSGQGDTGELFF; cdr3_nt: TGTGCCAGCAGTTTAAGTGGGCAGGGGGACACCGGGGAGCTGTTTTTT
v_call: TRBV10-3; clone_size: .; cdr3_length: 15; j_call: TRBJ2-7; d_call: TRBD2; cdr3_aa: CAISERREGPGEQYF; cdr3_nt: TGTGCCATCAGTGAGAGGAGGGAGGGCCCGGGCGAGCAGTACTTC
v_call: TRBV19; clone_size: few; cdr3_length: 14; j_call: TRBJ2-5; d_call: .; cdr3_aa: CASSIVGSEETQYF; cdr3_nt: TGTGCCAGTAGTATAGTCGGCAGTGAAGAGACCCAGTACTTC
v_call: TRBV5-1; clone_size: .; cdr3_length: 15; j_call: TRBJ2-7; d_call: .; cdr3_aa: CASSPLISGNYEQYF; cdr3_nt: TGCGCCAGCAGCCCGCTAATCTCAGGGAACTACGAGCAGTACTTC
v_call: TRBV12-3/TRBV12-4; clone_size: .; cdr3_length: 14; j_call: TRBJ1-5; d_call: .; cdr3_aa: CASRPRGSNQPQHF; cdr3_nt: TGTGCCAGCAGGCCGAGGGGCAGTAATCAGCCCCAGCATTTT
v_call: TRBV7-9; clone_size: .; cdr3_length: 13; j_call: TRBJ2-1; d_call: .; cdr3_aa: CASTRRVGDEQFF; cdr3_nt: TGTGCCAGCACCCGCCGGGTGGGAGATGAGCAGTTCTTC
v_call: TRBV7-2; clone_size: .; cdr3_length: 13; j_call: TRBJ1-2; d_call: .; cdr3_aa: CASSLASSSGYTF; cdr3_nt: TGTGCCAGCAGCTTAGCGTCAAGCTCTGGCTACACCTTC
v_call: TRBV7-9; clone_size: .; cdr3_length: 11; j_call: TRBJ1-1; d_call: .; cdr3_aa: CASSLPTEAFF; cdr3_nt: TGTGCCAGCAGCTTACCGACTGAAGCTTTCTTT
v_call: TRBV4-3; clone_size: .; cdr3_length: 14; j_call: TRBJ2-3; d_call: TRBD1; cdr3_aa: CASSPTGVYDTQYF; cdr3_nt: TGCGCCAGCAGCCCAACAGGGGTTTATGATACGCAGTATTTT
v_call: TRBV10-3; clone_size: .; cdr3_length: 15; j_call: TRBJ2-1; d_call: .; cdr3_aa: CAISEDPRPGNEQFF; cdr3_nt: TGTGCCATCAGTGAGGATCCTCGCCCAGGCAATGAGCAGTTCTTC
v_call: TRBV7-2; clone_size: .; cdr3_length: 12; j_call: TRBJ2-3; d_call: .; cdr3_aa: CVSSLGPDTQYF; cdr3_nt: TGTGTCAGCAGCCTAGGCCCAGATACGCAGTATTTT
v_call: TRBV18; clone_size: .; cdr3_length: 15; j_call: TRBJ2-1; d_call: TRBD2; cdr3_aa: CASSLTSGSGNEQFF; cdr3_nt: TGTGCCAGCTCGCTAACTAGCGGGAGTGGAAATGAGCAGTTCTTC
v_call: TRBV30; clone_size: .; cdr3_length: 16; j_call: TRBJ2-7; d_call: TRBD2; cdr3_aa: CAARLAGLAGGYEQYF; cdr3_nt: TGTGCCGCGCGGCTGGCGGGGTTAGCGGGAGGCTACGAGCAGTACTTC
v_call: TRBV20-1; clone_size: few; cdr3_length: 15; j_call: TRBJ2-1; d_call: TRBD2; cdr3_aa: CSTATLAGGRSEQFF; cdr3_nt: TGCAGTACCGCCACCCTAGCGGGAGGGCGGAGTGAGCAGTTCTTC
v_call: TRBV24-1; clone_size: few; cdr3_length: 16; j_call: TRBJ2-3; d_call: TRBD1; cdr3_aa: CATSNTGTGFTDTQYF; cdr3_nt: TGTGCCACCAGTAATACCGGGACAGGGTTCACAGATACGCAGTATTTT
v_call: TRBV30; clone_size: .; cdr3_length: 13; j_call: TRBJ1-6; d_call: TRBD1; cdr3_aa: CACRTGDNSPLHF; cdr3_nt: TGTGCCTGCAGGACAGGGGATAATTCACCCCTCCACTTT
v_call: TRBV6-6; clone_size: .; cdr3_length: 16; j_call: TRBJ1-3; d_call: TRBD1; cdr3_aa: CASSSATGSSGNTIYF; cdr3_nt: TGTGCCAGCAGTTCCGCGACAGGGAGCTCTGGAAACACCATATATTTT
v_call: TRBV28; clone_size: .; cdr3_length: 14; j_call: TRBJ2-5; d_call: .; cdr3_aa: CASSFDNRDQTQYF; cdr3_nt: TGTGCCAGCAGTTTTGATAACAGGGATCAGACCCAGTACTTC
v_call: TRBV5-1; clone_size: few; cdr3_length: 15; j_call: TRBJ2-5; d_call: .; cdr3_aa: CASRPTGTDEETQYF; cdr3_nt: TGCGCCAGCCGACCAACCGGGACGGATGAAGAGACCCAGTACTTC
v_call: TRBV7-9; clone_size: few; cdr3_length: 14; j_call: TRBJ1-4; d_call: .; cdr3_aa: CASSLSTTGEKLFF; cdr3_nt: TGTGCCAGCAGCTTATCTACAACTGGGGAAAAACTGTTTTTT
v_call: TRBV15; clone_size: .; cdr3_length: 15; j_call: TRBJ2-7; d_call: .; cdr3_aa: CATSRDLGTPYEQYF; cdr3_nt: TGTGCCACCAGCAGAGACCTAGGGACACCCTACGAGCAGTACTTC
v_call: TRBV5-6; clone_size: .; cdr3_length: 14; j_call: TRBJ2-5; d_call: .; cdr3_aa: CASSFLGGKETQYF; cdr3_nt: TGTGCCAGCAGCTTCCTCGGGGGCAAGGAGACCCAGTACTTC
v_call: TRBV25-1; clone_size: .; cdr3_length: 16; j_call: TRBJ1-5; d_call: .; cdr3_aa: CASSEAQGWSNQPQHF; cdr3_nt: TGTGCCAGCAGTGAAGCACAGGGCTGGAGCAATCAGCCCCAGCATTTT
v_call: TRBV5-1; clone_size: few; cdr3_length: 14; j_call: TRBJ2-5; d_call: .; cdr3_aa: CASSFTGAQETQYF; cdr3_nt: TGCGCCAGCAGCTTTACCGGGGCACAAGAGACCCAGTACTTC
v_call: TRBV7-2; clone_size: .; cdr3_length: 14; j_call: TRBJ2-7; d_call: .; cdr3_aa: CASSPLGSSYEQYF; cdr3_nt: TGTGCCAGCAGCCCCCTCGGCAGCTCCTACGAGCAGTACTTC
v_call: TRBV29-1; clone_size: few; cdr3_length: 13; j_call: TRBJ1-1; d_call: .; cdr3_aa: CSATDGPSTEAFF; cdr3_nt: TGCAGCGCTACTGACGGTCCGAGCACTGAAGCTTTCTTT
v_call: TRBV12-3/TRBV12-4; clone_size: once; cdr3_length: 14; j_call: TRBJ2-7; d_call: TRBD1; cdr3_aa: CASSRDRVAYEQYF; cdr3_nt: TGTGCCAGCAGTCGGGACAGGGTGGCCTACGAGCAGTACTTC
v_call: TRBV11-3; clone_size: many; cdr3_length: 15; j_call: TRBJ2-1; d_call: TRBD1; cdr3_aa: CAILPTGQSYNEQFF; cdr3_nt: TGTGCCATTCTTCCAACGGGACAGTCCTACAATGAGCAGTTCTTC
v_call: TRBV6-2/TRBV6-3; clone_size: .; cdr3_length: 15; j_call: TRBJ2-1; d_call: TRBD2; cdr3_aa: CASSYAGAVYNEQFF; cdr3_nt: TGTGCCAGCAGTTACGCGGGAGCGGTCTACAATGAGCAGTTCTTC
v_call: TRBV5-4; clone_size: .; cdr3_length: 18; j_call: TRBJ2-7; d_call: TRBD2; cdr3_aa: CASSLASLAGGPSYEQYF; cdr3_nt: TGTGCCAGCAGCTTGGCCAGTCTAGCGGGGGGGCCCTCCTACGAGCAGTACTTC
v_call: TRBV4-3; clone_size: few; cdr3_length: 15; j_call: TRBJ2-3; d_call: .; cdr3_aa: CASSQDSPSRDTQYF; cdr3_nt: TGCGCCAGCAGCCAAGACAGTCCCTCCCGGGATACGCAGTATTTT
v_call: TRBV27; clone_size: few; cdr3_length: 19; j_call: TRBJ2-1; d_call: .; cdr3_aa: CASSLGRVRGLLVYNEQFF; cdr3_nt: TGTGCCAGCAGTTTAGGTAGGGTTCGGGGCCTGTTAGTCTACAATGAGCAGTTCTTC
v_call: TRBV4-3; clone_size: .; cdr3_length: 13; j_call: TRBJ2-3; d_call: .; cdr3_aa: CASSKQRADTQYF; cdr3_nt: TGCGCCAGCAGCAAGCAGCGGGCAGATACGCAGTATTTT
v_call: TRBV7-3; clone_size: .; cdr3_length: 14; j_call: TRBJ1-1; d_call: .; cdr3_aa: CASSLRAWDTEAFF; cdr3_nt: TGTGCCAGCAGCCTACGTGCCTGGGACACTGAAGCTTTCTTT
v_call: TRBV12-3/TRBV12-4; clone_size: .; cdr3_length: 14; j_call: TRBJ1-2; d_call: TRBD1; cdr3_aa: CASTRTGRNYGYTF; cdr3_nt: TGTGCCAGCACCCGGACAGGAAGAAACTATGGCTACACCTTC
v_call: TRBV20-1; clone_size: few; cdr3_length: 15; j_call: TRBJ1-6; d_call: TRBD1; cdr3_aa: CSARDLGQGDSPLHF; cdr3_nt: TGCAGTGCTAGAGATTTGGGACAGGGCGATTCACCCCTCCACTTT
v_call: TRBV10-3; clone_size: many; cdr3_length: 12; j_call: TRBJ2-3; d_call: .; cdr3_aa: CAISPGTDTQYF; cdr3_nt: TGTGCCATCAGTCCAGGAACAGATACGCAGTATTTT
v_call: TRBV28; clone_size: few; cdr3_length: 14; j_call: TRBJ2-1; d_call: .; cdr3_aa: CASSSPGHYSEQFF; cdr3_nt: TGTGCCAGCAGTTCGCCCGGACATTATAGTGAGCAGTTCTTC